A single sample gave rise to the 12 T cell receptor beta chains below, sequenced in a study of T cell repertoires in aging, cancer and after chemotherapy. Amplification of TCR beta used genomic DNA extracted from peripheral blood. Multiplex touch-down PCR with TRB-A/B primers amplified rearranged V-D-J TRB sequences. In TCRdb, the multiplex PCR reads were re-called with MiXCR into one record per CDR3 protein. The sample has 8,900 or so distinct CDR3 sequences; over 30% are singletons. Source material: blood. Source of these receptors: a human donor in good health.

V usage is TRBV5-4 and J usage is TRBJ1-1, with no clear D. The germline gives CDR1 SGHNT, CDR2 YYREEE (reference sequence). V was pared by 4 bases and J by 4 bases, with 20 bases between. The CDR3 loop spans 16 amino acids. This CDR3 is CASSPRSWDIGTEAFF. The DNA of the CDR3 is TGTGCCAGCAGCCCGCGGAGTTGGGATATTGGCACTGAAGCTTTCTTT.

This sequence joins TRBV4-3 and TRBJ1-2; D unclear. Germline CDR1 and CDR2: LGHNA and YSLEER. V was cut by 0 bases and J by 7 bases, with 15 bases left in between. This CDR3 comprises 15 residues. The CDR3 DNA reads as TGCGCCAGCAGCCAAGATCACGGGGATTTGCGTGGCTACACCTTC. Residues: CASSQDHGDLRGYTF.

The chain links TRBV7-2 to TRBJ2-7; 8 bases align to TRBD2. Per germline, CDR1 SGHTA and CDR2 FQGNSA. There are 15 residues in the CDR3. Losses at the gene ends were 2 bases for V and 3 bases for J; bases not matched to a gene: 6. CDR3 DNA sequence: TGTGCCAGCAGCTTAACCGGCGGGGGGTACTACGAGCAGTACTTC. It specifies CASSLTGGGYYEQYF.

This clonotype was counted a few times. The rearrangement links TRBV7-3 to TRBJ1-2; TRBD1 is a possible D gene (5 bases). The CDR3 has 16 residues. V shed 6 bases and J shed 4 bases, with 21 bases lying between them. Germline V gene sequence: CDR1 SGHTA, CDR2 FQGTGA. CDR3 in amino acids: CASSQSPRAGIYGYTF. As DNA, the CDR3 is TGTGCCAGCAGTCAATCTCCCAGGGCAGGGATCTATGGCTACACCTTC. Full variable domain (rest looked up from reference TRBV7-3 and TRBJ1-2): GAGVSQTPSNKVTEKGKYVELRCDPISGHTALYWYRQSLGQGPEFLIYFQGTGAADDSGLPNDRFFAVRPEGSVSTLKIQRTERGDSAVYLCASSQSPRAGIYGYTFGSGTRLTVV.

The chain combines TRBV7-2 with TRBJ1-5; D possibly corresponds to TRBD1 (5 bases). CDR1 is SGHTA and CDR2 is FQGNSA in the germline V gene. V was shortened by 2 bases and J by 5 bases, with 19 bases between the two germline ends. The CDR3 loop spans 17 amino acids. CDR3 loop: CASSLWGGHIRHQPQHF. The CDR3 DNA is TGTGCCAGCAGCTTATGGGGAGGACACATCCGACATCAGCCCCAGCATTTT. The full variable domain, rest sourced from reference TRBV7-2 and TRBJ1-5, is GAGVSQSPSNKVTEKGKDVELRCDPISGHTALYWYRQSLGQGLEFLIYFQGNSAPDKSGLPSDRFSAERTGGSVSTLTIQRTQQEDSAVYLCASSLWGGHIRHQPQHFGDGTRLSIL.

This clonotype came up a few times. The chain employs TRBV7-2 and TRBJ2-2; D is unresolved. This CDR3 comprises 14 residues. V shed 3 bases and J shed 1 base, with 6 bases lying between them. Germline CDR1 SGHTA, CDR2 FQGNSA. CDR3 bases: TGTGCCAGCAGCTTCAGTTGGAACACCGGGGAGCTGTTTTTT. Translating gives CASSFSWNTGELFF.

This clonotype was counted between two and nine times. The V and J genes are TRBV12-3 or TRBV12-4 and TRBJ1-1, with TRBD1 as a possible D gene (5 bases). The CDR3 spans 13 residues. Trimming left V 2 bases short and J 4 bases short, with 8 bases between. The CDR3 bases are TGTGCCAGCAGTTTAATGGGGGGCACTGAAGCTTTCTTT. This translates into CASSLMGGTEAFF.

The chain uses TRBV12-3 or TRBV12-4 and TRBJ1-2; no reliable D call. The V end lost 1 base, the J end lost 4 bases, and 19 bases lay between the germline ends. The CDR3 has 17 residues. The CDR3 loop reads CASSLESALGPFYGYTF. CDR3 nucleotide sequence: TGTGCCAGCAGTTTAGAGTCAGCTTTAGGGCCATTCTATGGCTACACCTTC.

V usage is TRBV4-3 and J usage is TRBJ2-1; 9 bases map to TRBD1. This CDR3 is built from 14 residues. V shed 3 bases, J shed 10 bases, and the junction held 7 bases outside the gene matches. CDR1 and CDR2 from the germline V gene are LGHNA and YSLEER. CDR3 protein: CASSQTQGAGEQFF. In DNA, the CDR3 is TGCGCCAGCAGCCAGACACAGGGGGCAGGAGAGCAGTTCTTC.

J is TRBJ2-2 and V is TRBV7-2, with D perhaps given as TRBD1 or TRBD2 (5 bases each). From germline, CDR1 is SGHTA and CDR2 FQGNSA. The CDR3 length is 15 residues. Trimming removed 1 base at V and 6 bases at J, with 12 bases between. CDR3 region: CASSLVRGRSGELFF. The CDR3, as DNA: TGTGCCAGCAGCTTAGTGAGGGGAAGATCCGGGGAGCTGTTTTTT.

The chain has TRBV19 and TRBJ1-4; D is unresolved. The V end lost 5 bases, the J end lost 4 bases, and 14 bases lay between the germline ends. Germline loops: CDR1 LNHDA, CDR2 SQIVND (reference sequence). There are 15 residues in the CDR3. The CDR3: CASSLTPMLNEKLFF. The CDR3 DNA sequence: TGTGCCAGTAGTCTTACCCCGATGCTTAATGAAAAACTGTTTTTT.

In this sample, this clonotype turned up a few times. The genes are TRBV6-2 or TRBV6-3 and TRBJ2-3; possible D gene TRBD2, 5 bases. Trimming removed 2 bases at V and 2 bases at J, with 11 bases between. There are 15 residues in the CDR3. Per germline, CDR1 MNHEY and CDR2 SVGEGT. The CDR3, as DNA: TGTGCCAGCAGTTACCCAAGGGAGTTCACAGATACGCAGTATTTT. It is translated as CASSYPREFTDTQYF.